These 32 T cell receptor beta chains were sequenced from one sample in a study of T-cell reconstitution after alpha-beta-depleted transplantation in children. TCRbeta library construction was performed incorporating unique molecular identifiers. TCRdb redid the calling of the PCR reads with MiXCR, one entry per CDR3 protein. The sample contains a few hundred thousand distinct CDR3 sequences, 9.7% of which appear only once. The sequenced sample was PBMCs from the stem cell graft donor, obtained from the stem cell graft. These receptors were collected from a human donor who donated a stem cell graft to a child with SCID.

This clonotype was seen at least ten times. The chain uses TRBV7-2 and TRBJ2-1, with 10 positions matching TRBD2. V lost 4 bases to trimming and J lost 3 bases; unmatched junction nucleotides: 3. Germline CDR1 is SGHTA and CDR2 is FQGNSA. The CDR3 runs 15 residues. The CDR3 DNA reads TGTGCCAGCAGCTATCTAGCGGGAGTCTACAATGAGCAGTTCTTC. It is translated as CASSYLAGVYNEQFF.

This clonotype was found many times. This chain uses TRBV5-1 with TRBJ1-1; D is unresolved. Germline values: CDR1 SGHRS, CDR2 YFSETQ. The V end lost 2 bases, the J end lost 4 bases, and 12 bases lay between the germline ends. The CDR3 sequence is 14 residues long. The CDR3 reads CASSLVSWGTEAFF. The CDR3 DNA sequence: TGCGCCAGCAGCTTAGTTTCCTGGGGCACTGAAGCTTTCTTT. Looking up the rest from reference TRBV5-1 and TRBJ1-1 gives the full variable domain: KAGVTQTPRYLIKTRGQQVTLSCSPISGHRSVSWYQQTPGQGLQFLFEYFSETQRNKGNFPGRFSGRQFSNSRSEMNVSTLELGDSALYLCASSLVSWGTEAFFGQGTRLTVV.

This chain connects TRBV9 to TRBJ2-2, with 8 bases fitting TRBD1. Trimming took 4 bases from V and 4 from J; bases not matched to a gene: 6. Germline-derived CDR1 and CDR2 are SGDLS and YYNGEE. The CDR3 runs to 15 residues. The CDR3 spells CASSPGQVSTGELFF. CDR3 nucleotides: TGTGCCAGCAGCCCGGGACAGGTCAGCACCGGGGAGCTGTTTTTT.

This clonotype has ten or more counts. The chain has TRBV5-1 and TRBJ2-3; TRBD2 matches at 11 bases. Germline V gene data show CDR1 as SGHRS and CDR2 as YFSETQ. V gave up 4 bases and J gave up 6 bases; unmatched junction bases: 7. This CDR3 is 15 amino acids long. The CDR3, as DNA: TGCGCCAGCAGCACCACGCTAGCGGGGGGTGATACGCAGTATTTT. Protein sequence: CASSTTLAGGDTQYF. Complete variable domain (other parts from reference TRBV5-1 and TRBJ2-3): KAGVTQTPRYLIKTRGQQVTLSCSPISGHRSVSWYQQTPGQGLQFLFEYFSETQRNKGNFPGRFSGRQFSNSRSEMNVSTLELGDSALYLCASSTTLAGGDTQYFGPGTRLTVL.

Points on this clonotype: Just one base apart from a much larger clone, this may be a read error. The chain recombines TRBV28 with TRBJ2-7; D unclear. Per the germline V gene, CDR1 is MDHEN and CDR2 is SYDVKM. The CDR3 loop spans 14 amino acids. The CDR3 is CASSLLANDHEQHF. CDR3 sequence (DNA): TGTGCCAGCAGTTTACTGGCGAACGACCACGAGCAGCACTTC.

This clonotype has a count of ten or more. This chain joins TRBV12-3 or TRBV12-4 and TRBJ2-2; D is uncertain. The CDR3 sequence is 14 residues long. Deletions cut 7 bases from V and 4 bases from J, with 13 bases between. The CDR3 bases are TGTGCCAGCATGTGTGCCTCGGGCACCGGGGAGCTGTTTTTT. Translation gives CASMCASGTGELFF.

This chain uses TRBV5-1 with TRBJ1-2; D perhaps matches TRBD1 (5 bases). CDR1 and CDR2 (germline): SGHRS, YFSETQ. The CDR3 consists of 17 residues. V was clipped by 4 bases and J by 8 bases, with 27 bases between them. In nucleotides, the CDR3 is TGCGCCAGCAGCCCTCGGACACCTCTAACGGAATCCTACGGCTACACCTTC. This encodes CASSPRTPLTESYGYTF. The variable domain in full, completed from reference TRBV5-1 and TRBJ1-2, reads KAGVTQTPRYLIKTRGQQVTLSCSPISGHRSVSWYQQTPGQGLQFLFEYFSETQRNKGNFPGRFSGRQFSNSRSEMNVSTLELGDSALYLCASSPRTPLTESYGYTFGSGTRLTVV.

This clonotype was counted a few times. The chain carries TRBV7-9 and TRBJ2-7; D is possibly TRBD1 (6 bases). The V gene lost 4 bases and the J gene lost 0 bases, with 16 bases spanning the gap. The germline CDR1 and CDR2 sequences are SEHNR and FQNEAQ (reference sequence). The CDR3 extends over 16 amino acids. CDR3 sequence reads: CASSSPQGLNSYEQYF. CDR3 nucleotides: TGTGCCAGCAGCTCCCCCCAGGGGCTAAACTCCTACGAGCAGTACTTC.

This clonotype was detected many times. The chain uses TRBV10-2 and TRBJ1-1, with D perhaps matching TRBD1 (6 bases). Germline values: CDR1 WSHSY, CDR2 SAAADI. The CDR3 is 14 amino acids. Trimming removed 0 bases at V and 4 bases at J, with 9 bases between. The CDR3 coding sequence is TGCGCCAGCAGTGAGTCGGAGACAGGCACTGAAGCTTTCTTT. Its translation is CASSESETGTEAFF.

This clonotype was seen many times. The rearrangement links TRBV20-1 to TRBJ2-1, with a tentative D call TRBD2 (6 bases). CDR1 DFQATT and CDR2 SNEGSKA come from the germline V gene (reference sequence). V was cut by 5 bases and J by 4 bases, with 6 bases left in between. CDR3 size: 11 residues. CDR3 protein: CSARGYNEQFF. The CDR3 region has the DNA TGCAGTGCTCGGGGGTACAATGAGCAGTTCTTC.

This clonotype has at least ten counts. The genes are TRBV5-1 and TRBJ1-1; the D gene is possibly TRBD1 (6 bases). Trimming took 4 bases from V and 6 from J, leaving 16 bases between them. Germline-derived CDR1 and CDR2 are SGHRS and YFSETQ. The CDR3 has 14 amino acids. CDR3 bases: TGCGCCAGCAGCCTCACAACAGGGAAATCTGAAGCTTTCTTT. Its translation is CASSLTTGKSEAFF.

This clonotype showed up many times. The chain employs TRBV20-1 and TRBJ1-6, with D perhaps TRBD1 (5 bases). The CDR3 extends over 14 amino acids. The V and J ends lost 4 bases and 4 bases respectively, with 11 bases between them. Germline values: CDR1 DFQATT, CDR2 SNEGSKA (reference sequence). CDR3 coding DNA: TGCAGTGCTATCCGGGGGTCGTATAATTCACCCCTCCACTTT. Translated, it gives CSAIRGSYNSPLHF.

This clonotype has ten or more counts. V is TRBV6-2 or TRBV6-3 and J is TRBJ2-3; TRBD2 matches at 7 bases. Trimming cost V 6 bases and J 4 bases; bases outside gene matches: 7. Germline lookup yields CDR1 MNHEY and CDR2 SVGEGT. The CDR3 totals 14 residues. CDR3: CASRTRDYSDTQYF. The DNA for the CDR3 is TGTGCCAGCAGGACCCGGGACTACTCAGATACGCAGTATTTT.

This clonotype was observed at least ten times. V usage is TRBV5-1 and J usage is TRBJ2-2; D may match TRBD1 or TRBD2 (5 bases each). The ends were cut back, 0 bases at V and 1 base at J, with 10 bases in the middle. This CDR3 is built from 16 residues. The germline CDR1 and CDR2 sequences are SGHRS and YFSETQ. CDR3 loop: CASSLGGTENTGELFF. The CDR3 region has the DNA TGCGCCAGCAGCTTGGGGGGGACGGAGAACACCGGGGAGCTGTTTTTT.

This clonotype was observed many times. The gene calls are TRBV7-2 and TRBJ1-5; 8 bases are a match to TRBD1. Trimming removed 5 bases from V and 4 bases from J; junction bases left unmatched: 7. Germline V gives CDR1 SGHTA, CDR2 FQGNSA. The CDR3 loop spans 15 amino acids. CDR3 residues: CASSPTGGRNQPQHF. The CDR3 DNA is TGTGCCAGCAGCCCCACAGGGGGGAGAAATCAGCCCCAGCATTTT.

This clonotype has just a few counts. V usage is TRBV20-1 and J usage is TRBJ2-7, with 10 bases matching TRBD2. Unmatched junction bases numbered 12, after V lost 6 bases and J lost 7 bases. Germline CDR1 reads DFQATT; CDR2 reads SNEGSKA (reference sequence). The CDR3 length is 14 residues. The CDR3 loop is CSAWGGLAGAEQYF. The CDR3 DNA sequence: TGCAGTGCGTGGGGTGGCCTAGCGGGGGCTGAGCAGTACTTC.

This clonotype was observed many times. This chain connects TRBV7-3 to TRBJ2-1; D not resolved. Germline-derived CDR1 and CDR2 are SGHTA and FQGTGA. The V and J ends lost 3 bases and 6 bases respectively, with 15 bases between them. The CDR3 extends over 15 amino acids. In DNA, the CDR3 is TGTGCCAGCAGCTTCCAGTTAGCCCCTGCCAATGAGCAGTTCTTC. This encodes CASSFQLAPANEQFF.

This clonotype was recorded many times. The chain recombines TRBV29-1 with TRBJ1-2; 11 nucleotides align to TRBD1. The CDR3 extends over 14 amino acids. Germline V CDR1 and CDR2: SQVTM, ANQGSEA. The J segment lost 7 bases and the V segment lost 3 bases, leaving 7 bases of the junction unmatched. The CDR3 here is CSVDDRTGGAGYTF. The CDR3 DNA follows: TGCAGCGTTGACGATAGGACAGGGGGCGCTGGCTACACCTTC. Full variable domain (rest looked up from reference TRBV29-1 and TRBJ1-2): SAVISQKPSRDICQRGTSLTIQCQVDSQVTMMFWYRQQPGQSLTLIATANQGSEATYESGFVIDKFPISRPNLTFSTLTVSNMSPEDSSIYLCSVDDRTGGAGYTFGSGTRLTVV.

Ten or more counts support this clonotype. The chain has TRBV6-1 and TRBJ1-5; D unclear. The CDR3 has 15 amino acids. V was clipped by 7 bases and J by 0 bases, with 13 bases between them. Looked up from germline, CDR1 is MNHNS and CDR2 is SASEGT. The DNA of the CDR3 is TGTGCCAGCATCGAAGGCCCCTTTAGCAATCAGCCCCAGCATTTT. Amino acids: CASIEGPFSNQPQHF.

The chain is built from TRBV5-4 and TRBJ1-3; D gene unclear. The CDR3 has 14 residues. Trimming cost V 4 bases and J 4 bases, with 12 bases left between them. Germline V gene data show CDR1 as SGHNT and CDR2 as YYREEE (reference sequence). CDR3 amino acids: CASSDGPAGNTIYF. The CDR3 DNA follows: TGTGCCAGCAGCGATGGTCCAGCCGGAAACACCATATATTTT.

This chain uses TRBV20-1 with TRBJ1-5, with D unclear. V was cut by 0 bases and J by 0 bases, with 9 bases left in between. Germline lookup yields CDR1 DFQATT and CDR2 SNEGSKA (reference sequence). The CDR3 is made up of 15 amino acids. CDR3 amino acids: CSARDGWNSNQPQHF. The DNA of the CDR3 is TGCAGTGCTAGAGATGGTTGGAATAGCAATCAGCCCCAGCATTTT.

At least ten counts were recorded for this clonotype. This sequence joins TRBV6-2 or TRBV6-3 and TRBJ2-1, with D possibly called TRBD1 or TRBD2 (6 bases each). Trimming pared 7 bases from V and 2 bases from J, leaving 12 bases between. The CDR3 length is 14 residues. The germline gives CDR1 MNHEY, CDR2 SVGEGT. CDR3 region: CASTEGGAYNEQFF. DNA of the CDR3: TGTGCCAGCACGGAGGGGGGTGCCTACAATGAGCAGTTCTTC.

This clonotype was seen repeatedly, ten times or more. The chain couples TRBV20-1 to TRBJ2-5, with D perhaps TRBD1 or TRBD2 (5 bases each). CDR1 and CDR2 (germline): DFQATT, SNEGSKA (reference sequence). V lost 7 bases and J 5 bases, leaving 20 bases between the germline ends. This CDR3 contains 14 residues. CDR3 sequence (DNA): TGCAGTGTCTGGGGGATTCGAATTGGGGAGACCCAGTACTTC. It encodes CSVWGIRIGETQYF.

On this clonotype itself: The junction differs from germline at one of its ends, possibly a read error. V usage is TRBV5-1 and J usage is TRBJ2-5, with 8 bases lining up with TRBD2. The CDR3 contains 15 residues. Germline CDR1 reads SGHRS; CDR2 reads YFSETQ. This CDR3 is CAGSSSGVSEGTQYF. The CDR3 DNA follows: TGCGCCGGCAGCAGTAGCGGGGTTTCCGAAGGGACCCAGTACTTC. The whole variable domain, remainder taken from reference TRBV5-1 and TRBJ2-5, is KAGVTQTPRYLIKTRGQQVTLSCSPISGHRSVSWYQQTPGQGLQFLFEYFSETQRNKGNFPGRFSGRQFSNSRSEMNVSTLELGDSALYLCAGSSSGVSEGTQYFGPGTRLLVL.

The V call is TRBV20-1, the J call TRBJ1-1; no definite D call. Trimming took 2 bases from V and 8 from J, leaving 15 bases between them. The CDR3 covers 13 residues. The germline gives CDR1 DFQATT, CDR2 SNEGSKA (reference sequence). The CDR3, as DNA: TGCAGTGCTAGATCTGGCCACGGGTCCGAAGCTTTCTTT. Protein sequence: CSARSGHGSEAFF.

The chain couples TRBV4-2 to TRBJ2-3; 11 bases agree with TRBD2. V gave up 6 bases and J gave up 2 bases; unmatched junction bases: 19. CDR3 length: 20 residues. Germline V CDR1 and CDR2: LGHNA, YNFKEQ. The CDR3 DNA sequence: TGTGCCAGCAGTCCCCAAAACCCTAGCGGGGGGCCCACGTTCACAGATACGCAGTATTTT. Translating it yields CASSPQNPSGGPTFTDTQYF.

This sequence joins TRBV7-7 and TRBJ2-5; 9 bases align to TRBD1. Germline values: CDR1 SSHAT, CDR2 FNYEAQ (reference sequence). CDR3 size: 17 residues. V lost 4 bases, J lost 5 bases, and 14 bases stayed unmatched. CDR3 residues: CASSSPGQGGHLETQYF. CDR3 sequence (DNA): TGTGCCAGCAGCTCACCGGGACAGGGTGGCCACCTGGAGACCCAGTACTTC.

This clonotype has at least ten counts. The CDR3 spells CASSFGYGAGEQYF. CDR3 nucleotides: TGTGCCAGCAGTTTCGGTTATGGGGCCGGAGAGCAGTACTTC. The rearrangement joins TRBV12-3 or TRBV12-4 to TRBJ2-7; tentatively, D is TRBD1 (5 bases). The CDR3 is 14 amino acids. Trimming shortened V by 3 bases and J by 7 bases, and 16 bases separated the two germline ends.

The sample holds many counts of this clonotype. The chain has TRBV20-1 and TRBJ1-1, with D perhaps TRBD1 (5 bases). CDR3 size: 15 residues. Looked up from germline, CDR1 is DFQATT and CDR2 is SNEGSKA (reference sequence). Trimming took off 5 bases at V and 3 bases at J, with 19 bases between the two ends. CDR3 protein: CSAQRGGVGYTEAFF. CDR3 DNA: TGCAGTGCTCAACGCGGGGGGGTGGGGTACACTGAAGCTTTCTTT.

This clonotype was counted at least ten times. V gene TRBV5-1 combines with J gene TRBJ1-1; tentatively, D is TRBD1 (5 bases). Germline CDR1 is SGHRS and CDR2 is YFSETQ. CDR3 size: 15 residues. Deletions cut 0 bases from V and 0 bases from J, with 9 bases between. This CDR3 reads CASSLEGYLNTEAFF. In DNA, the CDR3 is TGCGCCAGCAGCTTGGAGGGGTACCTGAACACTGAAGCTTTCTTT.

This clonotype came up many times. The V and J genes are TRBV6-5 and TRBJ1-6; TRBD1 matches at 9 bases. The CDR3 contains 16 residues. Losses at the gene ends were 2 bases for V and 10 bases for J; bases not matched to a gene: 9. CDR1 and CDR2 from the germline V gene are MNHEY and SVGAGI. The chain's CDR3 is CASSYTLQGARSPLHF. As DNA, the CDR3 is TGTGCCAGCAGTTACACCTTACAGGGGGCCCGGTCACCCCTCCACTTT.

This clonotype was detected ten times or more. V gene TRBV4-1 combines with J gene TRBJ1-2, with D unresolved. V gave up 3 bases and J gave up 10 bases, with 15 bases separating them. There are 13 residues in the CDR3. Germline assignment: CDR1 MGHRA and CDR2 YSYEKL. The CDR3 protein is CASSHEIGSPYTF. Written as DNA, the CDR3 is TGCGCCAGCAGCCACGAAATAGGGAGCCCCTACACCTTC.